These 28 T cell receptor beta chains were all obtained from the same sample, sequenced in a study of T cells in Graves' hyperthyroidism and ophthalmopathy. It was RNA transcripts that yielded the amplified TCR beta CDR3 regions. A first-round RT-PCR of the TCR CDR3 used the HTBI primer set. TCRdb re-analysed the multiplex PCR reads in MiXCR, keeping a single row per CDR3 protein. This table has about 300,000 distinct CDR3 sequences, roughly a fifth appearing once. Sequencing was performed on blood. The receptors were sampled from a man between 50 and 59 years old with Graves' ophthalmopathy.

This clonotype showed up many times. The CDR3 here is CASSQVSRWSYEQYF. The CDR3 DNA follows: TGTGCCAGCAGCCAAGTGTCCCGGTGGTCCTACGAGCAGTACTTC. The rearrangement joins TRBV3-1 to TRBJ2-7; D ambiguous. Germline V lookup: CDR1 LGHDT, CDR2 YNNKEL (reference sequence). The CDR3 is 15 residues long. The V end lost 1 base, the J end lost 1 base, and 11 bases lay between the germline ends.

The chain is built from TRBV7-9 and TRBJ2-7; 7 bases line up with TRBD1. The CDR3 has 18 residues. The germline V gene has CDR1 SEHNR and CDR2 FQNEAQ (reference sequence). The J segment lost 3 bases and the V segment lost 5 bases, leaving 19 bases of the junction unmatched. The CDR3 DNA follows: TGTGCCAGCAGCCCACCCACGGGACAGAAAAGAATCAGCTACGAGCAGTACTTC. Protein product: CASSPPTGQKRISYEQYF. Supplemented by reference TRBV7-9 and TRBJ2-7, the full variable domain reads DTGVSQNPRHKITKRGQNVTFRCDPISEHNRLYWYRQTLGQGPEFLTYFQNEAQLEKSRLLSDRFSAERPKGSFSTLEIQRTEQGDSAMYLCASSPPTGQKRISYEQYFGPGTRLTVT.

This clonotype appeared many times. V gene TRBV18 combines with J gene TRBJ2-7, with D unclear. The CDR3 loop spans 14 amino acids. Germline V lookup: CDR1 KGHSH, CDR2 LQKENI. Trimming took 1 base from V and 6 from J, leaving 13 bases between them. CDR3: CASSPQSKGGEQYF. CDR3 DNA sequence: TGTGCCAGCTCACCACAAAGCAAGGGCGGCGAGCAGTACTTC.

The rearrangement links TRBV10-2 to TRBJ2-7; TRBD2 matches at 8 bases. This CDR3 contains 14 residues. Germline V gene sequence: CDR1 WSHSY, CDR2 SAAADI. The trim removed 11 bases at V and 4 bases at J, leaving 13 bases unmatched. The CDR3 reads CASGGGSGTYEQYF. The CDR3 nucleotides read TGCGCCTCCGGGGGGGGTAGCGGGACGTACGAGCAGTACTTC.

The V call is TRBV10-2, the J call TRBJ2-2, with D possibly TRBD1 on 6 matching bases. This CDR3 is built from 14 residues. The germline V gene encodes CDR1 WSHSY and CDR2 SAAADI. The V and J ends lost 6 bases and 3 bases respectively, with 11 bases between them. The CDR3 sequence: CASRAGADTGELFF. The DNA for the CDR3 is TGCGCCAGCAGGGCAGGGGCGGACACCGGGGAGCTGTTTTTT.

This clonotype was counted ten times or more. This rearrangement joins TRBV27 to TRBJ2-7; D is possibly TRBD2 (7 bases). CDR3 size: 16 residues. Trimming took 3 bases from V and 0 from J, leaving 15 bases between them. CDR1 is MNHEY, CDR2 SMNVEV, per germline (reference sequence). CDR3 DNA: TGTGCCAGCAGTTTGCGAGAAGGGGGGGGCTCCTACGAGCAGTACTTC. It specifies CASSLREGGGSYEQYF.

In its sample, this clonotype was seen a few times. The V and J genes are TRBV20-1 and TRBJ2-4, with 7 bases fitting TRBD2. The junction had 5 bases not matched to a gene; V was cut back by 0 bases and J by 6 bases. The CDR3 is 14 amino acids. In germline, CDR1 is DFQATT, CDR2 SNEGSKA (reference sequence). CDR3 region: CSARDRLAVNIQYF. CDR3 coding DNA: TGCAGTGCTAGAGATAGGCTAGCGGTAAACATTCAGTACTTC.

This chain uses TRBV14 with TRBJ2-1, with a tentative D call TRBD2 (6 bases). The ends were cut back, 4 bases at V and 13 bases at J, with 17 bases in the middle. CDR1 is SGHDN and CDR2 is FVKESK in the germline V gene. The CDR3 extends over 13 amino acids. CDR3 nucleotide sequence: TGTGCCAGCAGCCTGAATAGCGGAAAGTCACAGTTCTTC. This sequence encodes CASSLNSGKSQFF.

V usage is TRBV6-1 and J usage is TRBJ1-1, with D possibly matching TRBD1 (5 bases). Trimming pared 1 base from V and 1 base from J, leaving 16 bases between. The CDR3 runs to 17 residues. The germline V gene encodes CDR1 MNHNS and CDR2 SASEGT. The CDR3 region is CASSEGRGGLRNTEAFF. The CDR3 region has the DNA TGTGCCAGCAGTGAAGGCCGTGGGGGTCTACGGAACACTGAAGCTTTCTTT.

This clonotype was detected many times. The V gene is TRBV2, the J gene TRBJ2-7, with D possibly being TRBD1 (6 bases). V lost 4 bases and J lost 3, with 10 bases in between. The CDR3 is 13 residues long. Per the germline V gene, CDR1 is SNHLY and CDR2 is FYNNEI. In DNA form, the CDR3 reads TGTGCCAGCAGTGTGAACAGGGACTACGAGCAGTACTTC. This sequence encodes CASSVNRDYEQYF.

This clonotype was seen at least ten times. The chain uses TRBV5-1 and TRBJ2-5, with D perhaps TRBD2 (5 bases). This CDR3 has 15 residues. The V end lost 3 bases, the J end lost 2 bases, and 14 bases lay between the germline ends. Germline CDR1 SGHRS, CDR2 YFSETQ. CDR3 DNA: TGCGCCAGCAGCTACGCCGGGAACCGACAAGAGACCCAGTACTTC. Translated: CASSYAGNRQETQYF.

The rearrangement links TRBV4-1 to TRBJ2-5; D call uncertain. Germline CDR1 reads MGHRA; CDR2 reads YSYEKL. The CDR3 runs to 13 residues. Trimming shortened V by 3 bases and J by 4 bases, and 9 bases separated the two germline ends. CDR3 coding DNA: TGCGCCAGCAGCCAGGACCCAACAGAGACCCAGTACTTC. Amino acid sequence: CASSQDPTETQYF.

This clonotype was counted many times. CDR3 nucleotides: TGTGCCAGCAGCCAAGATCACCGCTCCTACAATGAGCAGTTCTTC. Its protein is CASSQDHRSYNEQFF. The chain joins TRBV3-1 to TRBJ2-1; D is undetermined. This CDR3 has 15 residues. V lost 0 bases, J lost 0 bases, and 6 bases lay in between. CDR1 is LGHDT, CDR2 YNNKEL, per germline (reference sequence).

The chain employs TRBV6-1 and TRBJ1-4, with D possibly TRBD1 on 6 matching bases. Germline V gene lookup returns CDR1 MNHNS and CDR2 SASEGT. Trimming took off 6 bases at V and 7 bases at J, with 18 bases between the two ends. The CDR3 loop spans 15 amino acids. Here the CDR3 reads CASSTQGTIGEKLFF. CDR3 coding DNA: TGTGCCAGCAGCACACAGGGTACTATTGGTGAAAAACTGTTTTTT.

With regard to this clonotype: One junction end disagrees with the germline gene, perhaps due to a read error. The rearrangement links TRBV19 to TRBJ1-5, with D unclear. Germline CDR1 reads LNHDA; CDR2 reads SQIVND (reference sequence). This CDR3 contains 13 residues. The CDR3 loop reads CTSGNGGNQPQHF. For the CDR3, the DNA is TGTACCAGTGGTAACGGAGGCAATCAGCCCCAGCATTTT.

This clonotype has a handful of counts. The chain combines TRBV10-3 with TRBJ2-6, with TRBD1 matching over 11 bases. CDR3 length: 16 amino acids. Losses at the gene ends were 5 bases for V and 4 bases for J; bases not matched to a gene: 4. Germline values: CDR1 ENHRY, CDR2 SYGVKD. CDR3 DNA: TGTGCCATCAGTTGGACAGGGGGCAACGGGGCCAACGTCCTGACTTTC. Translating gives CAISWTGGNGANVLTF.

As for this clonotype: A read error may account for a junction end that differs from germline. The rearrangement uses TRBV10-3 and TRBJ2-1; D ambiguous. The CDR3 length is 13 residues. Looked up from germline, CDR1 is ENHRY and CDR2 is SYGVKD. CDR3 amino acids: CALSTGPNNEQFF. Here the CDR3 DNA reads TGTGCCCTCAGTACGGGCCCTAACAATGAGCAGTTCTTC.

The table lists this clonotype with a few counts. V and J are TRBV30 and TRBJ2-3; possible D gene TRBD2, 6 bases. Germline V gene lookup returns CDR1 GTSNPN and CDR2 SVGIG (reference sequence). Trimming pared 4 bases from V and 1 base from J, leaving 9 bases between. CDR3 length: 13 amino acids. For the CDR3, the DNA is TGTGCCTGGATAGCGGATGGCACAGATACGCAGTATTTT. Translating gives CAWIADGTDTQYF. Full variable domain (rest looked up from reference TRBV30 and TRBJ2-3): SQTIHQWPATLVQPVGSPLSLECTVEGTSNPNLYWYRQAAGRGLQLLFYSVGIGQISSEVPQNLSASRPQDRQFILSSKKLLLSDSGFYLCAWIADGTDTQYFGPGTRLTVL.

The chain employs TRBV6-5 and TRBJ1-1, with a weak D call TRBD1 (5 bases). V shed 0 bases and J shed 0 bases, with 11 bases lying between them. Germline CDR1 MNHEY, CDR2 SVGAGI. The CDR3 covers 16 residues. The DNA of the CDR3 is TGTGCCAGCAGTTACTCGATGGGGGGGATGAACACTGAAGCTTTCTTT. Protein product: CASSYSMGGMNTEAFF.

This clonotype was counted at least ten times. V and J are TRBV5-1 and TRBJ1-5, with TRBD1 matching 7 bases. This CDR3 comprises 14 residues. Germline V lookup: CDR1 SGHRS, CDR2 YFSETQ. The junction had 7 bases not matched to a gene; V was cut back by 4 bases and J by 6 bases. CDR3: CASSPGQSGQPQHF. Written as DNA, the CDR3 is TGCGCCAGCAGCCCGGGACAGTCGGGTCAGCCCCAGCATTTT.

This clonotype was observed at least ten times. This chain joins TRBV5-8 and TRBJ1-1, with D possibly TRBD1 on 6 matching bases. In germline, CDR1 is SGHTS, CDR2 YDEGEE. Trimming shortened V by 4 bases and J by 1 base, and 14 bases separated the two germline ends. CDR3 length equals 15 residues. In DNA, the CDR3 is TGTGCCAGCAGCATTCGGGGGGCACGGAACACTGAAGCTTTCTTT. It translates to CASSIRGARNTEAFF. Looking up the rest from reference TRBV5-8 and TRBJ1-1 gives the full variable domain: EAGVTQSPTHLIKTRGQQATLRCSPISGHTSVYWYQQALGLGLQFLLWYDEGEERNRGNFPPRFSGRQFPNYSSELNVNALELEDSALYLCASSIRGARNTEAFFGQGTRLTVV.

This clonotype was seen only a few times. The J gene is TRBJ2-2, the V gene TRBV29-1; TRBD1 or TRBD2 may be the D gene (5 bases each). From germline, CDR1 is SQVTM and CDR2 ANQGSEA. The V end lost 5 bases, the J end lost 1 base, and 11 bases lay between the germline ends. The CDR3 is 14 residues long. CDR3 in DNA: TGCAGCGTTTTTTGGGGGAGGAACACCGGGGAGCTGTTTTTT. This encodes CSVFWGRNTGELFF.

This clonotype was observed at least ten times. V is TRBV7-2 and J is TRBJ2-4, with 8 bases aligning to TRBD2. Germline lookup yields CDR1 SGHTA and CDR2 FQGNSA. This CDR3 region has 16 residues. Trimming took 5 bases from V and 0 from J; bases not matched to a gene: 6. CDR3 in amino acids: CASSLTSGLAKNIQYF. CDR3 nucleotide sequence: TGTGCCAGCAGCCTTACTAGCGGCCTAGCCAAAAACATTCAGTACTTC.

This clonotype was detected only a few times. V and J are TRBV20-1 and TRBJ2-7; D is unclear. CDR1 is DFQATT, CDR2 SNEGSKA, per germline (reference sequence). CDR3 length: 12 amino acids. Trimming cost V 6 bases and J 0 bases, with 9 bases left between them. DNA for the CDR3: TGCAGTGCCACCGACATCTCCTACGAGCAGTACTTC. As protein: CSATDISYEQYF.

Only a few counts were recorded for this clonotype. This chain uses TRBV7-9 with TRBJ1-2; possible D gene TRBD1, 6 bases. Trimming pared 5 bases from V and 0 bases from J, leaving 13 bases between. Germline assignment: CDR1 SEHNR and CDR2 FQNEAQ (reference sequence). The CDR3 is 15 residues long. In nucleotides, the CDR3 is TGTGCCAGCAGCCCTAGGGGGGATACTAACTATGGCTACACCTTC. Residues: CASSPRGDTNYGYTF. Full variable domain (remainder filled in from reference TRBV7-9 and TRBJ1-2): DTGVSQNPRHKITKRGQNVTFRCDPISEHNRLYWYRQTLGQGPEFLTYFQNEAQLEKSRLLSDRFSAERPKGSFSTLEIQRTEQGDSAMYLCASSPRGDTNYGYTFGSGTRLTVV.

The chain couples TRBV6-2 or TRBV6-3 to TRBJ2-1; 9 nucleotides line up with TRBD2. Germline V CDR1 and CDR2: MNHEY, SVGEGT. Losses at the gene ends were 5 bases for V and 8 bases for J; bases not matched to a gene: 7. The CDR3 loop spans 14 amino acids. CDR3 sequence: CASSTGLASDEQFF. CDR3 bases: TGTGCCAGCAGTACCGGACTAGCGAGCGATGAGCAGTTCTTC.

This clonotype was observed a few times. This sequence joins TRBV7-9 and TRBJ1-5; D is uncertain. CDR1 is SEHNR, CDR2 FQNEAQ, per germline (reference sequence). V was shortened by 2 bases and J by 10 bases, with 12 bases between the two germline ends. The CDR3 is 13 amino acids. The CDR3 region has the DNA TGTGCCAGCAGCTTAACCCACAGTAGTCCCCAGCATTTT. Protein: CASSLTHSSPQHF.

This clonotype was observed a handful of times. V usage is TRBV12-3 or TRBV12-4 and J usage is TRBJ2-6; D is possibly TRBD2 (6 bases). The CDR3 is 16 amino acids. The V end lost 6 bases, the J end lost 4 bases, and 16 bases lay between the germline ends. CDR3 nucleotides: TGTGCCAGCAGCCCCAAAGTTGGGGGGGGGGCCAACGTCCTGACTTTC. This gives the protein CASSPKVGGGANVLTF.